Below, 23 T cell receptor beta chains from the same sample are listed, as sequenced in a study of blood T cell repertoires in COVID-19. This table comes from immunoSEQ multiplex PCR, and its TCRdb copy is limited to in-frame clones, with some not included. Of around 47,000 clones detected, 81% appear once; the ten largest clones hold 26%. Source material: peripheral blood. The source of these receptors is a woman of 80 years or more with COVID-19, enrolled during active disease.

This clone came up a few times. The chain has TRBV24-1 and TRBJ2-5; a possible D gene is TRBD2 (6 bases). Germline CDR1 and CDR2: KGHDR and SFDVKD. There are 16 residues in the CDR3. V lost 8 bases and J lost 0, with 18 bases in between. CDR3 loop: CATIPGTPKNQETQYF. CDR3 in DNA: TGTGCCACCATACCCGGGACTCCAAAAAACCAAGAGACCCAGTACTTC.

V and J are TRBV27 and TRBJ2-5; a weak D match, TRBD2 (6 bases). Deletions cut 0 bases from V and 1 base from J, with 12 bases between. Germline V gene data show CDR1 as MNHEY and CDR2 as SMNVEV (reference sequence). The CDR3 is 16 residues long. The CDR3 sequence: CASSLSGRGAQETQYF. The DNA of the CDR3 is TGTGCCAGCAGTTTATCGGGCCGCGGGGCCCAAGAGACCCAGTACTTC.

V gene TRBV30 combines with J gene TRBJ1-2; D not certain. CDR3 size: 12 residues. Germline V gene data show CDR1 as GTSNPN and CDR2 as SVGIG (reference sequence). With 2 bases removed from V and 7 bases from J, the gap between germline ends came to 11 bases. The CDR3 DNA follows: TGTGCCTGGAGTCGCGGGGAAGGTGGCTACACCTTC. Translated, it gives CAWSRGEGGYTF. Based on the CDR3 plus reference TRBV30 and TRBJ1-2, the full variable domain is SQTIHQWPATLVQPVGSPLSLECTVEGTSNPNLYWYRQAAGRGLQLLFYSVGIGQISSEVPQNLSASRPQDRQFILSSKKLLLSDSGFYLCAWSRGEGGYTFGSGTRLTVV.

V is TRBV12-3 or TRBV12-4 and J is TRBJ1-1; D not resolved. V lost 1 base and J lost 4, with 7 bases in between. CDR3 length: 13 amino acids. CDR3 sequence: CASSLGASTEAFF. CDR3 DNA: TGTGCCAGCAGTTTAGGGGCGAGCACTGAAGCTTTCTTT.

The V and J genes are TRBV14 and TRBJ2-3, with D unclear. Germline CDR1 reads SGHDN; CDR2 reads FVKESK. The CDR3 extends over 14 amino acids. V gave up 1 base and J gave up 5 bases, with 10 bases separating them. The CDR3 here is CASSQVRQIDTQYF. The CDR3 nucleotides are TGTGCCAGCAGCCAAGTCCGTCAGATAGATACGCAGTATTTT.

The chain has TRBV9 and TRBJ2-1, with D uncertain. CDR1 and CDR2 from the germline V gene are SGDLS and YYNGEE. V lost 3 bases and J 4 bases, leaving 11 bases between the germline ends. The CDR3 has 14 amino acids. This CDR3 is CASSGAPGYNEQFF. The DNA for the CDR3 is TGTGCCAGCAGCGGGGCCCCCGGATACAATGAGCAGTTCTTC.

The chain has TRBV2 and TRBJ2-7, with D possibly matching TRBD2 (5 bases). This CDR3 comprises 13 residues. Trimming cost V 7 bases and J 1 base, with 11 bases left between them. Germline lookup yields CDR1 SNHLY and CDR2 FYNNEI. The CDR3 DNA is TGTGCCAGCAAGGACTGGCTGTCCTACGAGCAGTACTTC. Amino acids: CASKDWLSYEQYF.

This sequence joins TRBV12-5 and TRBJ2-1; 7 bases are shared with TRBD2. The germline CDR1 and CDR2 sequences are LGHNT and FRNRAP. V was clipped by 5 bases and J by 9 bases; unmatched bases: 10. CDR3 length equals 14 residues. The CDR3 sequence is CASGLWTRPGEQFF. CDR3 nucleotides: TGTGCTAGTGGTCTTTGGACTAGACCGGGTGAGCAGTTCTTC.

This chain links TRBV7-2 with TRBJ2-3, with 8 positions matching TRBD1. Germline CDR1 SGHTA, CDR2 FQGNSA. The CDR3 spans 15 residues. Losses at the gene ends were 6 bases for V and 5 bases for J; bases not matched to a gene: 10. CDR3 DNA: TGTGCCAGCAGGCTACAGGGGGTGCGGGGAGATACGCAGTATTTT. This sequence encodes CASRLQGVRGDTQYF.

This chain connects TRBV28 to TRBJ1-2; D call uncertain. The CDR3 runs to 9 residues. V was clipped by 10 bases and J by 8 bases, with 8 bases between them. Germline CDR1 reads MDHEN; CDR2 reads SYDVKM. CDR3 sequence (DNA): TGTGCCACGGGATGGGGCTACACCTTC. This encodes CATGWGYTF.

The chain's CDR3 is CASSIGTATNYGYTF. CDR3 sequence (DNA): TGTGCCAGTAGTATCGGGACAGCCACTAACTATGGCTACACCTTC. This rearrangement joins TRBV19 to TRBJ1-2; TRBD1 agrees at 7 bases. With 3 bases clipped from V and 0 bases from J, the junction kept 4 bases outside the gene matches. Germline CDR1 and CDR2: LNHDA and SQIVND (reference sequence). The CDR3 is 15 residues long.

This rearrangement joins TRBV5-1 to TRBJ2-3; D may be TRBD1 (6 bases). Trimming left V 0 bases short and J 11 bases short, with 16 bases between. The CDR3 is 14 residues long. Germline V CDR1 and CDR2: SGHRS, YFSETQ. CDR3 sequence: CASSLEDRMAGQYF. The CDR3 DNA reads TGCGCCAGCAGCTTGGAGGACAGAATGGCTGGGCAGTATTTT.

This chain uses TRBV13 with TRBJ2-7; TRBD1 matches at 7 bases. With 6 bases clipped from V and 1 base from J, the junction kept 6 bases outside the gene matches. The CDR3 sequence is 14 residues long. CDR1 and CDR2 from the germline V gene are PRHDT and FYEKMQ (reference sequence). CDR3 sequence (DNA): TGTGCCAGCAGGCGACAGGGAAGATCCTACGAGCAGTACTTC. Translated: CASRRQGRSYEQYF.

The chain joins TRBV11-2 to TRBJ2-5; D is perhaps TRBD1 (7 bases). Germline CDR1 SGHAT, CDR2 FQNNGV. V was shortened by 5 bases and J by 6 bases, with 19 bases between the two germline ends. The CDR3 is 15 residues long. DNA for the CDR3: TGTGCCAGCAGCCAACTGGGGGGACAGCGAAAGACCCAGTACTTC. Encoded protein: CASSQLGGQRKTQYF.

V and J are TRBV7-9 and TRBJ1-2, with 7 bases identical to TRBD1. V was pared by 5 bases and J by 1 base, with 10 bases of the junction left unmatched. The CDR3 consists of 16 residues. Germline CDR1 and CDR2: SEHNR and FQNEAQ (reference sequence). CDR3 nucleotides: TGTGCCAGCAGCGCTCCCGGGACAGTTTATAACTATGGCTACACCTTC. Its protein is CASSAPGTVYNYGYTF.

The chain uses TRBV6-5 and TRBJ2-7; no firm D call. Trimming left V 0 bases short and J 5 bases short, with 11 bases between. This CDR3 has 14 residues. CDR1 is MNHEY, CDR2 SVGAGI, per germline. The CDR3 sequence: CASSYSGVGHEQYF. The CDR3 DNA is TGTGCCAGCAGTTACTCCGGAGTCGGCCACGAGCAGTACTTC.

The chain joins TRBV3-1 (or the pseudogene TRBV3-2) to TRBJ1-4; D perhaps matches TRBD1 (5 bases). Trimming removed 4 bases at V and 3 bases at J, with 12 bases between. In germline, CDR1 is LGHDT, CDR2 YNNKEL (reference sequence). CDR3 length equals 15 residues. The DNA of the CDR3 is TGTGCCAGCAGCCGCCAGGGTATGGCTAATGAAAAACTGTTTTTT. Protein: CASSRQGMANEKLFF.

This clone was observed a single time. The J gene is TRBJ1-3, the V gene TRBV29-1; the match to TRBD1 covers 8 bases. V gave up 4 bases and J gave up 0 bases; unmatched junction bases: 5. Germline V gives CDR1 SQVTM, CDR2 ANQGSEA. The CDR3 runs to 15 residues. CDR3 amino acids: CSVVQGASSGNTIYF. The DNA for the CDR3 is TGCAGCGTTGTCCAGGGGGCGAGCTCTGGAAACACCATATATTTT.

The chain has TRBV7-2 and TRBJ2-2; 7 nucleotides match TRBD1. This CDR3 has 15 residues. The junction had 4 bases not matched to a gene; V was cut back by 5 bases and J by 1 base. Germline assignment: CDR1 SGHTA and CDR2 FQGNSA. CDR3 sequence reads: CASSLRQGNTGELFF. In nucleotides, the CDR3 is TGTGCCAGCAGCCTCCGACAGGGGAACACCGGGGAGCTGTTTTTT.

The CDR3 DNA follows: TGTGCCAGCAGCGCGACAGGATTCACTGAAGCTTTCTTT. This encodes CASSATGFTEAFF. The V and J genes are TRBV9 and TRBJ1-1; D may be TRBD1 (6 bases). The CDR3 is 13 amino acids. The V end was cut by 3 bases, the J end by 4 bases, with 10 bases between. From germline, CDR1 is SGDLS and CDR2 YYNGEE.

The rearrangement uses TRBV19 and TRBJ2-1; no reliable D call. Deletions cut 6 bases from V and 3 bases from J, with 6 bases between. Germline values: CDR1 LNHDA, CDR2 SQIVND (reference sequence). The CDR3 is 12 amino acids. In nucleotides, the CDR3 is TGTGCCAGTAGAAATCTCTACAATGAGCAGTTCTTC. The encoded protein is CASRNLYNEQFF.

This clone was seen a handful of times. The V call is TRBV11-1, the J call TRBJ1-6; the match to TRBD1 covers 7 bases. With V trimmed by 5 bases and J by 6 bases, 4 bases remained unmatched. The germline V gene has CDR1 SGHAT and CDR2 FQDESV (reference sequence). CDR3 size: 14 residues. The CDR3, as DNA: TGTGCCAGCAGCCCTGGACAGGTTAATTCACCCCTCCACTTT. It specifies CASSPGQVNSPLHF.

This CDR3 reads CASSQRAGLKEYEQYF. CDR3 nucleotide sequence: TGTGCCAGCAGCCAGCGGGCGGGATTAAAAGAATACGAGCAGTACTTC. This chain connects TRBV5-4 to TRBJ2-7; a possible D gene is TRBD2 (6 bases). The CDR3 length is 16 residues. V shed 4 bases and J shed 4 bases, with 21 bases lying between them. The germline CDR1 and CDR2 sequences are SGHNT and YYREEE (reference sequence).